This TCR beta chain was sequenced during a study of T cells in Graves' hyperthyroidism and ophthalmopathy. Overall study results and limits: Stable hyperthyroidism was told apart from ophthalmopathy by a model built on 13 V-J features.

V lost 0 bases and J lost 8, with 14 bases in between. CDR1 and CDR2 from the germline V gene are DFQATT and SNEGSKA (reference sequence). CDR3 length: 15 amino acids. Amplified TCR beta CDR3 regions derived from RNA transcripts. HTBI primers drove first-round RT-PCR of the TCR CDR3. TCRdb fed the multiplex PCR reads into MiXCR, producing one record per CDR3 protein. In the table there are approximately 400,000 distinct CDR3 sequences, approximately 13% of which are singletons. As for this clonotype: What it binds is unknown.

Source material for PBMCs was more than 7.5 ml fresh peripheral blood. This clonotype was sampled from a man aged 25-40 years with Graves' hyperthyroidism that later progressed to Graves' ophthalmopathy. The chain carries TRBV20-1 and TRBJ1-6; perhaps TRBD1 as D (6 bases). Material for sequencing was blood. The CDR3 bases are TGCAGTGCTAGAGATAGGCAGGGGTCCTATTCACCCCTCCACTTT. Protein: CSARDRQGSYSPLHF.